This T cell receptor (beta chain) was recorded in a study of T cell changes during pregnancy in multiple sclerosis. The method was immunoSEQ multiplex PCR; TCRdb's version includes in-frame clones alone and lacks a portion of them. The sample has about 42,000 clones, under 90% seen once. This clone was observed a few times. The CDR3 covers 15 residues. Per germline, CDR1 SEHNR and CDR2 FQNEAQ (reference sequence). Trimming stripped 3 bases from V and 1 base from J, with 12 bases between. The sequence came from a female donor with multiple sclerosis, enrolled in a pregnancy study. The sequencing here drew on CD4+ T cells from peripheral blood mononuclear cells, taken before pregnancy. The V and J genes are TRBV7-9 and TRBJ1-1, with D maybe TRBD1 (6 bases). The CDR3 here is CASSFLDRPNTEAFF. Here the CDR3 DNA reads TGTGCCAGCAGCTTTCTGGACAGACCGAACACTGAAGCTTTCTTT.